Below, 21 T cell receptor beta chains from the same sample are listed, as sequenced in a study of T cell responses to AZD1222 COVID-19 vaccine. Method: immunoSEQ multiplex PCR; TCRdb's copy keeps in-frame clones and lacks some. The sample includes 100,000 or so clones, about 86% seen only once; the top ten take 5.5% to 6%. The material was peripheral blood, obtained 28 days after the second AZD1222 dose. The receptors come from an adult who received the AZD1222 COVID-19 vaccine.

This clone has only a few counts. V and J are TRBV21-1 and TRBJ2-1. TRBV21-1 is a pseudogene. The CDR3 runs 13 residues. For the CDR3, the DNA is TGTGCCAGCCGTGCACCAGTTGGGAATGAGCAGTTCTTC. Amino acids: CASRAPVGNEQFF.

In its sample, this clone is medium-sized (0.01 to 0.1%). The chain couples TRBV11-2 to TRBJ1-3; D not resolved. The CDR3 loop spans 14 amino acids. Germline V gene data show CDR1 as SGHAT and CDR2 as FQNNGV. V was trimmed by 4 bases and J by 4 bases, leaving 11 bases between them. The CDR3 region is CASSSLDGGNTIYF. DNA for the CDR3: TGTGCCAGCAGCTCTCTCGACGGAGGAAACACCATATATTTT.

V gene TRBV2 combines with J gene TRBJ1-2; D is uncertain. Germline CDR1 and CDR2: SNHLY and FYNNEI. With 6 bases removed from V and 1 base from J, the gap between germline ends came to 9 bases. The CDR3 contains 13 residues. This CDR3 reads CASREQINYGYTF. The CDR3 bases are TGTGCCAGCAGGGAACAGATTAACTATGGCTACACCTTC. The full variable domain, completed using reference TRBV2 and TRBJ1-2, is EPEVTQTPSHQVTQMGQEVILRCVPISNHLYFYWYRQILGQKVEFLVSFYNNEISEKSEIFDDQFSVERPDGSNFTLKIRSTKLEDSAMYFCASREQINYGYTFGSGTRLTVV.

The V call is TRBV2, the J call TRBJ1-6; D is possibly TRBD1 (5 bases). Trimming stripped 6 bases from V and 4 bases from J, with 10 bases between. Germline CDR1 is SNHLY and CDR2 is FYNNEI. The CDR3 covers 14 residues. CDR3 protein: CASRLQGYNSPLHF. DNA for the CDR3: TGTGCCAGCAGGCTCCAGGGTTATAATTCACCCCTCCACTTT. Full variable domain (remainder filled in from reference TRBV2 and TRBJ1-6): EPEVTQTPSHQVTQMGQEVILRCVPISNHLYFYWYRQILGQKVEFLVSFYNNEISEKSEIFDDQFSVERPDGSNFTLKIRSTKLEDSAMYFCASRLQGYNSPLHFGNGTRLTVT.

The chain uses TRBV18 and TRBJ2-1; possible D gene TRBD1, 5 bases. Germline V gives CDR1 KGHSH, CDR2 LQKENI. This CDR3 contains 13 residues. The V gene lost 0 bases and the J gene lost 8 bases, with 8 bases spanning the gap. The CDR3 sequence is CASSPPGRDEQFF. In DNA form, the CDR3 reads TGTGCCAGCTCACCACCGGGCAGGGATGAGCAGTTCTTC.

The chain recombines TRBV27 with TRBJ2-7; TRBD1 aligns across 10 bases. CDR3 length: 15 residues. V shed 6 bases, J shed 4 bases, and the junction held 9 bases outside the gene matches. CDR1 MNHEY and CDR2 SMNVEV come from the germline V gene (reference sequence). The CDR3 loop is CASSSGQGMKYEQYF. CDR3 nucleotide sequence: TGTGCCAGCAGCTCGGGACAGGGGATGAAGTACGAGCAGTACTTC.

This chain links TRBV7-9 with TRBJ2-5; possibly TRBD1 for D (5 bases). Per germline, CDR1 SEHNR and CDR2 FQNEAQ (reference sequence). This CDR3 is 14 amino acids long. The V and J ends lost 3 bases and 2 bases respectively, with 10 bases between them. In nucleotides, the CDR3 is TGTGCCAGCAGCTTGGGGCAGGGTCAAGAGACCCAGTACTTC. As protein: CASSLGQGQETQYF.

The chain joins TRBV28 to TRBJ2-7, with a tentative D call TRBD1 (5 bases). The CDR3 consists of 15 residues. V lost 5 bases and J 5 bases, leaving 19 bases between the germline ends. CDR1 is MDHEN, CDR2 SYDVKM, per germline. CDR3 DNA: TGTGCCAGCAGTCCCCCCGGTGTGGGGCCAAACGAGCAGTACTTC. Its translation is CASSPPGVGPNEQYF.

The V and J genes are TRBV18 and TRBJ2-7; D unclear. CDR1 is KGHSH, CDR2 LQKENI, per germline. CDR3 length: 15 amino acids. V gave up 0 bases and J gave up 3 bases, with 12 bases separating them. In nucleotides, the CDR3 is TGTGCCAGCTCACCACCTCAAACCCCCAACTACGAGCAGTACTTC. Protein: CASSPPQTPNYEQYF.

V gene TRBV7-8 combines with J gene TRBJ2-2; D unclear. The length of the CDR3 is 15 residues. Germline V CDR1 and CDR2: SGHVS, FQNEAQ. Between the trimmed V and J ends, which lost 1 base and 0 bases, there was a span of 6 bases. The CDR3 is CASSLEKANTGELFF. In DNA form, the CDR3 reads TGTGCCAGCAGCTTAGAGAAAGCGAACACCGGGGAGCTGTTTTTT.

Only one count was recorded for this clone. This sequence joins TRBV19 and TRBJ1-4, with D possibly being TRBD1 (5 bases). Trimming cost V 0 bases and J 7 bases, with 15 bases left between them. Germline CDR1 is LNHDA and CDR2 is SQIVND (reference sequence). The CDR3 runs 16 residues. CDR3 bases: TGTGCCAGTAGTATAGATTTCGCCGCTAGGGGTGAAAAACTGTTTTTT. Its translation: CASSIDFAARGEKLFF.

This rearrangement joins TRBV5-4 to TRBJ1-2; tentatively, D is TRBD1 (6 bases). This CDR3 is 15 amino acids long. In germline, CDR1 is SGHNT, CDR2 YYREEE (reference sequence). The V and J ends lost 4 bases and 4 bases respectively, with 17 bases between them. The CDR3 spells CASSPWAGAVYGYTF. The CDR3 coding sequence is TGTGCCAGCAGCCCCTGGGCAGGGGCGGTCTATGGCTACACCTTC.

V usage is TRBV24-1 and J usage is TRBJ1-5; tentatively, D is TRBD1 (5 bases). V was shortened by 3 bases and J by 7 bases, with 6 bases between the two germline ends. CDR1 and CDR2 from the germline V gene are KGHDR and SFDVKD. There are 12 residues in the CDR3. The CDR3 nucleotides read TGTGCCACCAGTGATCCAGGGCAGCCCCAGCATTTT. Its protein product is CATSDPGQPQHF.

The chain has TRBV28 and TRBJ2-1, with TRBD2 identical over 9 bases. CDR3 size: 14 residues. V was pared by 2 bases and J by 5 bases, with 1 base of the junction left unmatched. Germline V lookup: CDR1 MDHEN, CDR2 SYDVKM. This chain's CDR3 is CASSLAGGNNEQFF. For the CDR3, the DNA is TGTGCCAGCAGTTTAGCGGGGGGGAACAATGAGCAGTTCTTC.

The chain employs TRBV9 and TRBJ2-3, with D possibly TRBD1 on 5 matching bases. The CDR3 length is 17 residues. CDR1 and CDR2 (germline): SGDLS, YYNGEE. The V end was cut by 0 bases, the J end by 2 bases, with 16 bases between. The CDR3 DNA follows: TGTGCCAGCAGCGTAGCAGGGAACCCCCTTTACACAGATACGCAGTATTTT. Protein sequence: CASSVAGNPLYTDTQYF.

V is TRBV2 and J is TRBJ2-7, with D perhaps matching TRBD1 (6 bases). CDR3 length equals 15 residues. Germline V CDR1 and CDR2: SNHLY, FYNNEI. Trimming shortened V by 3 bases and J by 5 bases, and 17 bases separated the two germline ends. CDR3 in amino acids: CASSEIRGIWDEQYF. DNA of the CDR3: TGTGCCAGCAGTGAGATTAGGGGGATCTGGGACGAGCAGTACTTC.

The rearrangement uses TRBV9 and TRBJ2-1; TRBD1 aligns across 7 bases. Germline V CDR1 and CDR2: SGDLS, YYNGEE. CDR3 length equals 16 residues. The trim removed 4 bases at V and 6 bases at J, leaving 13 bases unmatched. The CDR3 sequence is CASSKYPAGGGNEQFF. The CDR3 DNA reads TGTGCCAGCAGCAAATACCCCGCAGGGGGTGGCAATGAGCAGTTCTTC. The variable domain in full, with the rest retrieved from reference TRBV9 and TRBJ2-1, is DSGVTQTPKHLITATGQRVTLRCSPRSGDLSVYWYQQSLDQGLQFLIQYYNGEERAKGNILERFSAQQFPDLHSELNLSSLELGDSALYFCASSKYPAGGGNEQFFGPGTRLTVL.

This clone was seen a handful of times. This chain uses TRBV15 with TRBJ2-7, with a possible D match to TRBD2 (6 bases). This CDR3 region has 16 residues. Germline V gene data show CDR1 as LNHNV and CDR2 as YYDKDF (reference sequence). V was trimmed by 0 bases and J by 0 bases, leaving 12 bases between them. The CDR3 DNA reads as TGTGCCACCAGCAGAGATGGAGGGACGGGCTCCTACGAGCAGTACTTC. It encodes CATSRDGGTGSYEQYF. Combining the CDR3 with reference TRBV15 and TRBJ2-7 gives the whole variable domain DAMVIQNPRYQVTQFGKPVTLSCSQTLNHNVMYWYQQKSSQAPKLLFHYYDKDFNNEADTPDNFQSRRPNTSFCFLDIRSPGLGDTAMYLCATSRDGGTGSYEQYFGPGTRLTVT.

The V call is TRBV6-2 or TRBV6-3, the J call TRBJ1-2; tentative D call: TRBD1 (6 bases). Trimming removed 4 bases at V and 3 bases at J, with 15 bases between. Germline-derived CDR1 and CDR2 are MNHEY and SVGEGT. The CDR3 consists of 15 residues. The CDR3 DNA reads as TGTGCCAGCAGTTCTAGACAGAAGGGGGACTATGGCTACACCTTC. Encoded protein: CASSSRQKGDYGYTF.

The chain combines TRBV4-1 with TRBJ1-1; no clear D gene. The CDR3 loop spans 15 amino acids. Germline CDR1 MGHRA, CDR2 YSYEKL. V was shortened by 1 base and J by 1 base, with 10 bases between the two germline ends. For the CDR3, the DNA is TGCGCCAGCAGCCAAGGGGCGGTCTCGAACACTGAAGCTTTCTTT. Translated: CASSQGAVSNTEAFF.

This clone has only one observation. The chain has TRBV11-1 and TRBJ1-1; 9 bases agree with TRBD1. Looked up from germline, CDR1 is SGHAT and CDR2 is FQDESV (reference sequence). The CDR3 extends over 15 amino acids. Unmatched junction bases numbered 8, after V lost 5 bases and J lost 4 bases. The CDR3 nucleotides read TGTGCCAGCAGCCTCACGACAGGGGGTGGCACTGAAGCTTTCTTT. Protein product: CASSLTTGGGTEAFF.